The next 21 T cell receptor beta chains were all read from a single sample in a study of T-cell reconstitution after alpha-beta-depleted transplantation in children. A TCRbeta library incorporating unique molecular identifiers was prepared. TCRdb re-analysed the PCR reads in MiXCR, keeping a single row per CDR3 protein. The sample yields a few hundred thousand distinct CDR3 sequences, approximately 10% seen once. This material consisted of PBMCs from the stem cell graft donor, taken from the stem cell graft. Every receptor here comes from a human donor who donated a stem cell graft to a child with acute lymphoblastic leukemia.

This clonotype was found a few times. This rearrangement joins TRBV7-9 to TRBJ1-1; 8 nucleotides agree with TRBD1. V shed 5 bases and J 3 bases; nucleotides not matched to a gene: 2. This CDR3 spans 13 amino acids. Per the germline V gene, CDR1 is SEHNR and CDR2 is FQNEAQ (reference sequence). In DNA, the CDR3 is TGTGCCAGCAGCGCGACAGGGGACACTGAAGCTTTCTTT. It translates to CASSATGDTEAFF.

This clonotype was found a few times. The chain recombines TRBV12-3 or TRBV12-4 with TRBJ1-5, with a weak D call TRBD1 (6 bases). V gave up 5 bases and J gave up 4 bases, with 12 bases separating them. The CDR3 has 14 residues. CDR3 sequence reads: CASSPRGGNQPQHF. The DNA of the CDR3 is TGTGCCAGCAGTCCCAGAGGGGGGAATCAGCCCCAGCATTTT.

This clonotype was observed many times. The CDR3 DNA sequence: TGTGCCAGCAGTACTCCAGGATCTAACTATGGCTACACCTTC. This encodes CASSTPGSNYGYTF. This chain connects TRBV12-3 or TRBV12-4 to TRBJ1-2; D ambiguous. The CDR3 is 14 residues long. V was trimmed by 5 bases and J by 0 bases, leaving 10 bases between them.

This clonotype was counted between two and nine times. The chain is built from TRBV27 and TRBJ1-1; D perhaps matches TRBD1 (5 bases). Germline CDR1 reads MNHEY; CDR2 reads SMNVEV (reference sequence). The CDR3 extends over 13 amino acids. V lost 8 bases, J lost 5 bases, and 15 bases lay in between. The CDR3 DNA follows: TGTGCCAGCTCCCGATCGGGGCTTACTGAAGCTTTCTTT. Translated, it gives CASSRSGLTEAFF.

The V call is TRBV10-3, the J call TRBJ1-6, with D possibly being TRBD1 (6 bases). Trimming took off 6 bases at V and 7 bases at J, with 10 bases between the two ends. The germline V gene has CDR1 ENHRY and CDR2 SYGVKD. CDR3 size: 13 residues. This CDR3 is CAIRQGGNSPLHF. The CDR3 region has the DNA TGTGCCATCAGACAGGGAGGAAATTCACCCCTCCACTTT.

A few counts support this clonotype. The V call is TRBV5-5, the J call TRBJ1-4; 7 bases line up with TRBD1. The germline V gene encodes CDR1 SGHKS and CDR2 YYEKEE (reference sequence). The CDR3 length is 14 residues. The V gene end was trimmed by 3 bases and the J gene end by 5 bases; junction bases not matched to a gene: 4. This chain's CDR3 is CASSWSDRNEKLFF. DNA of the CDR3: TGTGCCAGCAGCTGGTCGGACAGGAATGAAAAACTGTTTTTT.

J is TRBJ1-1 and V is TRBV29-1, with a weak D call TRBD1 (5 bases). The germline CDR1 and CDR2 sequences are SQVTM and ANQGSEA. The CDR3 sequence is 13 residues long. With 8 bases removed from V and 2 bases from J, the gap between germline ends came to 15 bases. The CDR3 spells CSIQTAPNTEAFF. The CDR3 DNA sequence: TGCAGCATCCAGACAGCCCCTAACACTGAAGCTTTCTTT.

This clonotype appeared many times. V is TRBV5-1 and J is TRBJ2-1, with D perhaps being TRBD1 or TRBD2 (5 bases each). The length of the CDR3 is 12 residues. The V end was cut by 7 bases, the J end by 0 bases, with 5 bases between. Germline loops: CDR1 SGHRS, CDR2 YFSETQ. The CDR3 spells CASGGSYNEQFF. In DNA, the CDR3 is TGCGCCAGCGGGGGCTCCTACAATGAGCAGTTCTTC.

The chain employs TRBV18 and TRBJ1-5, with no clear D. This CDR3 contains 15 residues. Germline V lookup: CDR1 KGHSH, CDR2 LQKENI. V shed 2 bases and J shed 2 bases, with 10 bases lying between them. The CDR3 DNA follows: TGTGCCAGCTCACCAGAATCTCATGGCAATCAGCCCCAGCATTTT. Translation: CASSPESHGNQPQHF.

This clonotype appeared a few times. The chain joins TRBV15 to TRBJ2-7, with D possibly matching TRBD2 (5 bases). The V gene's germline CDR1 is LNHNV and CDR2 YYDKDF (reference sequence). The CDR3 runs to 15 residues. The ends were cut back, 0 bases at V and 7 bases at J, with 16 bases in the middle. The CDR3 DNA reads TGTGCCACCAGCAGAGATCGTGGCCGGGGAAGGGAGCAGTACTTC. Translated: CATSRDRGRGREQYF.

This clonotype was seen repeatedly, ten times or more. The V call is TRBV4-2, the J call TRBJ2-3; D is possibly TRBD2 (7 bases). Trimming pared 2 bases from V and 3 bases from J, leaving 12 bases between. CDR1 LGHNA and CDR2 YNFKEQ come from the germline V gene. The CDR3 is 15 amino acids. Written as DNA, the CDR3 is TGTGCCAGCAGCCAATGGGGGGGCTGGACAGATACGCAGTATTTT. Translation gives CASSQWGGWTDTQYF.

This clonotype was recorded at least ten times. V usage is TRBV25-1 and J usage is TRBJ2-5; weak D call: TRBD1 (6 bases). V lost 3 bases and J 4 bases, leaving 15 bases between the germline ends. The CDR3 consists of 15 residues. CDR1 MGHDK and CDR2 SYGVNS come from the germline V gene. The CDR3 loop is CASSDPRGKGETQYF. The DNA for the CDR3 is TGTGCCAGCAGTGACCCCAGGGGAAAGGGAGAGACCCAGTACTTC.

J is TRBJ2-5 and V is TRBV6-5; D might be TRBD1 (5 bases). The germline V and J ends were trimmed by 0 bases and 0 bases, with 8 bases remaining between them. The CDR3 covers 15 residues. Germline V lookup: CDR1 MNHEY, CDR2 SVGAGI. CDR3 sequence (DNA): TGTGCCAGCAGTTACTCGGACAAGTACCAAGAGACCCAGTACTTC. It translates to CASSYSDKYQETQYF.

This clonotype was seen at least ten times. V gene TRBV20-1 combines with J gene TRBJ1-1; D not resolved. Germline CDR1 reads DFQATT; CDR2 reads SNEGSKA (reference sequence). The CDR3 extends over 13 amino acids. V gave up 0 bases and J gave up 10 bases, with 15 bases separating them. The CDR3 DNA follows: TGCAGTGCTAGAGATCGAGGGTTTAACGTAGCTTTCTTT. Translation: CSARDRGFNVAFF.

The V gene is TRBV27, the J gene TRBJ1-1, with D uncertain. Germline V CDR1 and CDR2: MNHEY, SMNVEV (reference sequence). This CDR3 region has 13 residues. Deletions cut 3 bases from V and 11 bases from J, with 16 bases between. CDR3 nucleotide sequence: TGTGCCAGCAGTTTCGAGGGCGGGAATGAGGCTTTCTTT. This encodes CASSFEGGNEAFF.

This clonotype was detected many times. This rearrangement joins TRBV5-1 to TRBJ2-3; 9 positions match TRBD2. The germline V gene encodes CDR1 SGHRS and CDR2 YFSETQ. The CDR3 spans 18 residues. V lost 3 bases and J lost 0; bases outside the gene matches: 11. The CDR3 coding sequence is TGCGCCAGCAGCTCTAGCGGGGACTTTAGATCTAGCACAGATACGCAGTATTTT. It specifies CASSSSGDFRSSTDTQYF.

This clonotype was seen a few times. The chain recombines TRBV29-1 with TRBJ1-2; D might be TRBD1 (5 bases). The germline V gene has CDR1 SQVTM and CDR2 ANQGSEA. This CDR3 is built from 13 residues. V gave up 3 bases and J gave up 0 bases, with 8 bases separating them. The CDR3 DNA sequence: TGCAGCGTTGATAAGGGGACTAACTATGGCTACACCTTC. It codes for CSVDKGTNYGYTF. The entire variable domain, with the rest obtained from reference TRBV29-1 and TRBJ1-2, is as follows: SAVISQKPSRDICQRGTSLTIQCQVDSQVTMMFWYRQQPGQSLTLIATANQGSEATYESGFVIDKFPISRPNLTFSTLTVSNMSPEDSSIYLCSVDKGTNYGYTFGSGTRLTVV.

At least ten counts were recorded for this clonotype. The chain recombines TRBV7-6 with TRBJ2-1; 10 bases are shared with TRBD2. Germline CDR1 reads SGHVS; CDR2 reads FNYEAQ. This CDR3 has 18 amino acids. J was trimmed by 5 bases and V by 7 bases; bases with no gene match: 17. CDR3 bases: TGTGCCAGCACCCTGTTAGTAGCGGCTAGCGGGGGCCACAATGAGCAGTTCTTC. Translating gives CASTLLVAASGGHNEQFF.

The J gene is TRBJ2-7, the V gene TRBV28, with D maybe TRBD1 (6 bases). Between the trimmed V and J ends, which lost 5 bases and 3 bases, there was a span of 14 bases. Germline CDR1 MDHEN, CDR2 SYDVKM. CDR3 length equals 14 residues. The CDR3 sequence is CASSTQGVNYEQYF. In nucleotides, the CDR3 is TGTGCCAGCAGTACACAGGGTGTGAACTACGAGCAGTACTTC.

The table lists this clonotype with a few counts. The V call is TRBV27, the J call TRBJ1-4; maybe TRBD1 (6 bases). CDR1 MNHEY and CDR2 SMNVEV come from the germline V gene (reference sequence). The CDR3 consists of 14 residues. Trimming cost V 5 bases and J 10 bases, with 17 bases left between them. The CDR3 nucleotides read TGTGCCAGCAGTCAAACAGGGTTGGGGGGAAAACTGTTTTTT. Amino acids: CASSQTGLGGKLFF.

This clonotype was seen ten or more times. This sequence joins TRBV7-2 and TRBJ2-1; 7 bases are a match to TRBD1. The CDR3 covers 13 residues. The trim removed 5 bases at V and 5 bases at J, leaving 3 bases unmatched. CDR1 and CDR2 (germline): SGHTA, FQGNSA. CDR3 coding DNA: TGTGCCAGCAGCCTACAGGGGAACAATGAGCAGTTCTTC. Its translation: CASSLQGNNEQFF.